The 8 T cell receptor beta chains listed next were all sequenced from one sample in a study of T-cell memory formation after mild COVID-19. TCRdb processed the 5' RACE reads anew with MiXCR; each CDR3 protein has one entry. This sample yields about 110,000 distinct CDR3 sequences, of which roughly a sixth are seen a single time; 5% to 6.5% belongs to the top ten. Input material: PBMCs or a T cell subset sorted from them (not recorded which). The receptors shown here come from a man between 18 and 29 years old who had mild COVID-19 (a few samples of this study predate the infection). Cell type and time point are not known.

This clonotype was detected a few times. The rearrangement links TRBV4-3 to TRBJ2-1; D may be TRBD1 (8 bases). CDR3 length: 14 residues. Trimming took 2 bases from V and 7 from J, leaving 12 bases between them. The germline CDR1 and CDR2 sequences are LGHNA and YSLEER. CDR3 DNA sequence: TGCGCCAGCAGCCAAAACAGGGGGGGGAATGAGCAGTTCTTC. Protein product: CASSQNRGGNEQFF.

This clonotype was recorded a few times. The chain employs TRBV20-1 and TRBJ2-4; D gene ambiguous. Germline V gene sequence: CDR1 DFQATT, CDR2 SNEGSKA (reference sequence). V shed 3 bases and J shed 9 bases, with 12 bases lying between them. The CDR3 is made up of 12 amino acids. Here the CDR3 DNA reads TGCAGTGCTAGTCCCCCCATCAGCATTCAGTACTTC. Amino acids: CSASPPISIQYF.

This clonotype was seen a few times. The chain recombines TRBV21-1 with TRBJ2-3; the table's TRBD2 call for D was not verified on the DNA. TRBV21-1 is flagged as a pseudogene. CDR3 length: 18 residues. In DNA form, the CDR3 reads TGTGCCAGCAGCAAGACTAGCGGGGGGCCGCAAGGCCCAGATACGCAGTATTTT. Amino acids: CASSKTSGGPQGPDTQYF.

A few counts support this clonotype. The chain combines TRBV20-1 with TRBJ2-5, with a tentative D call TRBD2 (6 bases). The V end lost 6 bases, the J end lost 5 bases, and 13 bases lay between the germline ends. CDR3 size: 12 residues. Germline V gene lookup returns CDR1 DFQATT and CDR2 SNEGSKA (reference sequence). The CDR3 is CSADGGDETQYF. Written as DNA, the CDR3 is TGCAGTGCGGACGGGGGTGACGAGACCCAGTACTTC.

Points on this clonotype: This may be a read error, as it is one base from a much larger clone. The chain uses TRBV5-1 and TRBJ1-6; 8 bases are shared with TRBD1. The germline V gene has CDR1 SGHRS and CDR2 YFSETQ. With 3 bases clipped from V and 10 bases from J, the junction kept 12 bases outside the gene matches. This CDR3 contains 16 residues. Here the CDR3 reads CASSSAVTGDGSPLHF. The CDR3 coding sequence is TGCGCCAGCAGCTCGGCCGTGACAGGGGATGGGTCACCCCTCCACTTT.

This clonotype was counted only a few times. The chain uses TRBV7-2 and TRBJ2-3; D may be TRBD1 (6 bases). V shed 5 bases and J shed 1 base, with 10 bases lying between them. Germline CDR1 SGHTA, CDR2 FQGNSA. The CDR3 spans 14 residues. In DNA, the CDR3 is TGTGCCAGCAGCAAAAACAGGGGCACAGATACGCAGTATTTT. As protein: CASSKNRGTDTQYF.

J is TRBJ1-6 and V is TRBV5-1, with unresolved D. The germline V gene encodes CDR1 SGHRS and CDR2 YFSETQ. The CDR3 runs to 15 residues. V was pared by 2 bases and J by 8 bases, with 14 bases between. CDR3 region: CASSFQSQGDSPLHF. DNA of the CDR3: TGCGCCAGCAGCTTCCAGAGCCAAGGAGATTCACCCCTCCACTTT. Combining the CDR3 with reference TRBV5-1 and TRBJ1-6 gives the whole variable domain KAGVTQTPRYLIKTRGQQVTLSCSPISGHRSVSWYQQTPGQGLQFLFEYFSETQRNKGNFPGRFSGRQFSNSRSEMNVSTLELGDSALYLCASSFQSQGDSPLHFGNGTRLTVT.

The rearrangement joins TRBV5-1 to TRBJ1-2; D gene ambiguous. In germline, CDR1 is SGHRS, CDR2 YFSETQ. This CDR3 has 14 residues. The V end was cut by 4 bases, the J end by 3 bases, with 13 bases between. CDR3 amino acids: CASSRLGADYGYTF. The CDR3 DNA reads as TGCGCCAGCAGCCGCCTGGGAGCCGACTATGGCTACACCTTC. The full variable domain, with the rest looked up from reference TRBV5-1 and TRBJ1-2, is KAGVTQTPRYLIKTRGQQVTLSCSPISGHRSVSWYQQTPGQGLQFLFEYFSETQRNKGNFPGRFSGRQFSNSRSEMNVSTLELGDSALYLCASSRLGADYGYTFGSGTRLTVV.